The 8 T cell receptor beta chains presented below share a single source sample, sequenced in a study of control samples from healthy donors and cancer patients. Data came from immunoSEQ multiplex PCR; TCRdb stores just in-frame clones and leaves some out. The sample has 170,000 or so clones, 94% seen once. The source material was blood. Every receptor here comes from a woman aged 18-29 years in good health.

The chain couples TRBV9 to TRBJ2-2, with 11 nucleotides matching TRBD2. V was pared by 2 bases and J by 5 bases, with 11 bases of the junction left unmatched. CDR1 is SGDLS, CDR2 YYNGEE, per germline. This CDR3 contains 18 residues. CDR3 DNA sequence: TGTGCCAGCAGCGTCCGACCGGGACTAGCGGATTCAACCGGGGAGCTGTTTTTT. Translating gives CASSVRPGLADSTGELFF.

The V gene is TRBV6-1, the J gene TRBJ2-3; 10 nucleotides agree with TRBD2. The CDR3 runs 16 residues. V lost 2 bases to trimming and J lost 1 base; unmatched junction nucleotides: 3. Germline CDR1 and CDR2: MNHNS and SASEGT. For the CDR3, the DNA is TGTGCCAGCAGTGAAAGTCTAGCGGGGGGCACAGATACGCAGTATTTT. Amino acid sequence: CASSESLAGGTDTQYF.

This chain uses TRBV19 with TRBJ1-3, with D hard to call. Germline V gives CDR1 LNHDA, CDR2 SQIVND (reference sequence). The CDR3 sequence is 13 residues long. Trimming pared 1 base from V and 4 bases from J, leaving 5 bases between. The DNA for the CDR3 is TGTGCCAGTAGTATAGGGGAGGGAAACACCATATATTTT. Encoded protein: CASSIGEGNTIYF.

The chain links TRBV9 to TRBJ2-7; 9 bases are shared with TRBD1. There are 14 residues in the CDR3. After removal of 4 bases from V and 5 bases from J, the junction contained 7 bases not matched to a gene. Germline assignment: CDR1 SGDLS and CDR2 YYNGEE. This CDR3 is CASSPGQGRNEQYF. The CDR3 bases are TGTGCCAGCAGCCCGGGACAGGGAAGGAACGAGCAGTACTTC.

V usage is TRBV12-3 or TRBV12-4 and J usage is TRBJ2-7; D uncertain. The V and J ends lost 4 bases and 4 bases respectively, with 5 bases between them. CDR3 length: 11 residues. The chain's CDR3 is CASSYRYEQYF. The CDR3 DNA reads TGTGCCAGCAGTTATAGGTACGAGCAGTACTTC.

The rearrangement joins TRBV11-3 to TRBJ1-2; a possible D gene is TRBD1 (6 bases). The V gene's germline CDR1 is SGHNT and CDR2 YENEEA. V was clipped by 2 bases and J by 3 bases, with 16 bases between them. The CDR3 consists of 16 residues. The chain's CDR3 is CASSLPMGGMDYGYTF. In DNA, the CDR3 is TGTGCCAGCAGCTTACCGATGGGGGGCATGGACTATGGCTACACCTTC.

The chain employs TRBV5-6 and TRBJ1-5; D is possibly TRBD1 (6 bases). CDR3 size: 15 residues. V shed 4 bases and J shed 0 bases, with 11 bases lying between them. Germline values: CDR1 SGHDT, CDR2 YYEEEE. The CDR3 protein is CASSKRGGSNQPQHF. CDR3 nucleotides: TGTGCCAGCAGCAAAAGAGGGGGTAGCAATCAGCCCCAGCATTTT.

The V and J genes are TRBV5-1 and TRBJ2-5; D call uncertain. Germline V gene data show CDR1 as SGHRS and CDR2 as YFSETQ. The CDR3 is made up of 11 amino acids. V lost 6 bases, J lost 5 bases, and 8 bases lay in between. The CDR3 loop is CASNLGETQYF. As DNA, the CDR3 is TGCGCCAGCAACTTAGGGGAGACCCAGTACTTC.